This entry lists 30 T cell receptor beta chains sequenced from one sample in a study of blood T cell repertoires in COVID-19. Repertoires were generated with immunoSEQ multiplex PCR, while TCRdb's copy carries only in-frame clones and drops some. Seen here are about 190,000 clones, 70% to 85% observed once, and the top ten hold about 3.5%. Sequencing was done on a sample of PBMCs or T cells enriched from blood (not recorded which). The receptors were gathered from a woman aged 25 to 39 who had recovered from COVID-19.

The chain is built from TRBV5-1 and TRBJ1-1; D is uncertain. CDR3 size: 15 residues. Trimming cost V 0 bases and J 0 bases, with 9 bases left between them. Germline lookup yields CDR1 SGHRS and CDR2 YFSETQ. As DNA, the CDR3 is TGCGCCAGCAGCTTGGATGGCAGGTTGAACACTGAAGCTTTCTTT. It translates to CASSLDGRLNTEAFF. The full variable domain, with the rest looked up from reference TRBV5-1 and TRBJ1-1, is KAGVTQTPRYLIKTRGQQVTLSCSPISGHRSVSWYQQTPGQGLQFLFEYFSETQRNKGNFPGRFSGRQFSNSRSEMNVSTLELGDSALYLCASSLDGRLNTEAFFGQGTRLTVV.

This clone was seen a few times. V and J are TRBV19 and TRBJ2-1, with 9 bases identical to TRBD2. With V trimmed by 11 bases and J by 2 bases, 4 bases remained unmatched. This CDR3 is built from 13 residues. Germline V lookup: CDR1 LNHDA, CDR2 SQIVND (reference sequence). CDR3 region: CASSGRPYNEQFF. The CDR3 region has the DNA TGTGCCTCAAGCGGGAGGCCCTACAATGAGCAGTTCTTC.

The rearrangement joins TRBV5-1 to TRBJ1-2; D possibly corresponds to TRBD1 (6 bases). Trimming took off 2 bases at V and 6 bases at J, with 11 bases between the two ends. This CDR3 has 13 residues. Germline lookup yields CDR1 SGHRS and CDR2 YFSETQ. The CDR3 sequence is CASSFGGADGYTF. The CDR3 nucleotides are TGCGCCAGCAGCTTTGGGGGCGCCGATGGCTACACCTTC.

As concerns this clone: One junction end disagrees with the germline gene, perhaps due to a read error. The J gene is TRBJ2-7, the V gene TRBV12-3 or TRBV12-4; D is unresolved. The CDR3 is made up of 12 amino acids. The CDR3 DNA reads TGTGCCAGCAGTTTAGTTTCCTCCGAGCAGTACTTC. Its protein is CASSLVSSEQYF.

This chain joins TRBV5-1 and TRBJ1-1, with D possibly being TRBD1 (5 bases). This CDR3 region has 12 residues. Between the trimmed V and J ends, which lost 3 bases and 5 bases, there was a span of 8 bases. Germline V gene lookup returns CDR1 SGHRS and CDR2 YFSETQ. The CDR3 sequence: CASSSGGTEAFF. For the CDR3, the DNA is TGCGCCAGCAGCTCGGGGGGAACTGAAGCTTTCTTT.

For the CDR3, the DNA is TGTGCCAGCGCTAGCCCGTACACAGATACGCAGTATTTT. This encodes CASASPYTDTQYF. The rearrangement links TRBV27 to TRBJ2-3, with D possibly matching TRBD2 (5 bases). The V gene lost 8 bases and the J gene lost 2 bases, with 11 bases spanning the gap. CDR1 MNHEY and CDR2 SMNVEV come from the germline V gene (reference sequence). CDR3 length: 13 amino acids.

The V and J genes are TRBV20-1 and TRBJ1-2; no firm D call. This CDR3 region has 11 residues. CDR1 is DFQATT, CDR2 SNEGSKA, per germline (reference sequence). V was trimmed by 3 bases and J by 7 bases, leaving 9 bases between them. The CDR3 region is CSASLVGGYTF. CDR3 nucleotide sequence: TGCAGTGCTAGTTTGGTCGGTGGCTACACCTTC.

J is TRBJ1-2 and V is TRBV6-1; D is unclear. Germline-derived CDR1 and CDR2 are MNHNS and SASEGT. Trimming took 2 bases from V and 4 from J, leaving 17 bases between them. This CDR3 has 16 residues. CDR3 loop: CASSEWDVREFYGYTF. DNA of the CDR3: TGTGCCAGCAGTGAATGGGATGTCCGGGAATTCTATGGCTACACCTTC.

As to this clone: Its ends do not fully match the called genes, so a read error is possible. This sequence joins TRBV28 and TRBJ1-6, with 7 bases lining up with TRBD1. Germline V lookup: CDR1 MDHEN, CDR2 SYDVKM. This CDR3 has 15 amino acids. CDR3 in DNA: TGTGCCACCAGTCCGGGACAGAGCTATAATTCACCCCTCCACTTT. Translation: CATSPGQSYNSPLHF. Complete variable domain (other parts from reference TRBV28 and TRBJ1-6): DVKVTQSSRYLVKRTGEKVFLECVQDMDHENMFWYRQDPGLGLRLIYFSYDVKMKEKGDIPEGYSVSREKKERFSLILESASTNQTSMYLCATSPGQSYNSPLHFGNGTRLTVT.

CDR3 nucleotides: TGCGCCAGCAGCATGGACAGGGGAATCACCGGGGAGCTGTTTTTT. It translates to CASSMDRGITGELFF. The chain is built from TRBV5-1 and TRBJ2-2; 9 positions match TRBD1. J was trimmed by 4 bases and V by 4 bases; bases with no gene match: 5. This CDR3 has 15 residues. CDR1 is SGHRS, CDR2 YFSETQ, per germline.

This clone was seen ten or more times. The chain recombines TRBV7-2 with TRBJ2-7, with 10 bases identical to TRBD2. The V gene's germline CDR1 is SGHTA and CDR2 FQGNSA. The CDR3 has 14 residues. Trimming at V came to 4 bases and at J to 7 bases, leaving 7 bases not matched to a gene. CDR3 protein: CASSWGGLAIEQYF. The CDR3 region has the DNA TGTGCCAGCAGCTGGGGGGGACTAGCGATTGAGCAGTACTTC.

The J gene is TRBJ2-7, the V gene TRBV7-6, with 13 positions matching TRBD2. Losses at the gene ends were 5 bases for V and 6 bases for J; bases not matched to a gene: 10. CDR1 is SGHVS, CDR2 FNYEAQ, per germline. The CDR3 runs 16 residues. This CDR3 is CASSILSGLAGCEQYV. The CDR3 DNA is TGTGCCAGCAGCATCTTATCGGGACTAGCGGGGTGCGAGCAGTACGTC.

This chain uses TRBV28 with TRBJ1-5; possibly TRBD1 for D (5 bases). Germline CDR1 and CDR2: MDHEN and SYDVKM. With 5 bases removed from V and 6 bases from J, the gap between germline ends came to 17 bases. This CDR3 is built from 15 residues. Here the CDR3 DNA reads TGTGCCAGCAGTGGCACATTACTGGGGGGTCAGCCCCAGCATTTT. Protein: CASSGTLLGGQPQHF. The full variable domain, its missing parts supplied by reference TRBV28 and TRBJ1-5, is DVKVTQSSRYLVKRTGEKVFLECVQDMDHENMFWYRQDPGLGLRLIYFSYDVKMKEKGDIPEGYSVSREKKERFSLILESASTNQTSMYLCASSGTLLGGQPQHFGDGTRLSIL.

The CDR3 DNA reads TGCGCCAGCAGCTTGGCCGGGGACAGAAATCAGCCCCAGCATTTT. As protein: CASSLAGDRNQPQHF. V is TRBV5-1 and J is TRBJ1-5; 7 nucleotides match TRBD1. The germline V gene has CDR1 SGHRS and CDR2 YFSETQ. V was clipped by 0 bases and J by 4 bases; unmatched bases: 4. This CDR3 contains 15 residues.

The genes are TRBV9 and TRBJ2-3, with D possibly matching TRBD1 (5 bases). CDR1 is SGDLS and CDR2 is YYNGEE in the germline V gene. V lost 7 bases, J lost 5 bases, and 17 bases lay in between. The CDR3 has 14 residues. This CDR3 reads CASGKGQGIDTQYF. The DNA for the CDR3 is TGTGCCAGCGGAAAGGGCCAGGGAATAGATACGCAGTATTTT.

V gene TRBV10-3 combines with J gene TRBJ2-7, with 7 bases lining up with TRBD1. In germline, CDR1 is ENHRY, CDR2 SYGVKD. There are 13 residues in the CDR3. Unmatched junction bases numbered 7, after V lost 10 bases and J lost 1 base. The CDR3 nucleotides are TGTGCCACGCGGGCAGGGGGATCCTACGAGCAGTACTTC. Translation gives CATRAGGSYEQYF.

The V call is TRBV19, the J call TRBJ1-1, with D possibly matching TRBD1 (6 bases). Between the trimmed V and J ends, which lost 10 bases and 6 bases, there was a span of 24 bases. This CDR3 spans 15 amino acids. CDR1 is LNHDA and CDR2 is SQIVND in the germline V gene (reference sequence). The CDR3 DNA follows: TGTGCCACCGCGCCCGACAGGCCCTCACGGGCTGAAGCTTTCTTT. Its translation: CATAPDRPSRAEAFF.

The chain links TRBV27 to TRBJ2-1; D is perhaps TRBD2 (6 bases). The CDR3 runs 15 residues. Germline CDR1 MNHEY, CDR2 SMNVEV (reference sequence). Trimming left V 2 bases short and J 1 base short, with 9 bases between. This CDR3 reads CASSLGDLSYNEQFF. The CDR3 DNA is TGTGCCAGCAGTTTAGGGGACTTATCCTACAATGAGCAGTTCTTC.

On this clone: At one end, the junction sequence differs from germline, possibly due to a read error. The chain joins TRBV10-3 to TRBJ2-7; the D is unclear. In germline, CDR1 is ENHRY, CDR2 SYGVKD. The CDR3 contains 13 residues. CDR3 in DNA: TGTGCCATCAGTGAGTCTCAGGTGTCCCAGGCCTTTTTC. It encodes CAISESQVSQAFF.

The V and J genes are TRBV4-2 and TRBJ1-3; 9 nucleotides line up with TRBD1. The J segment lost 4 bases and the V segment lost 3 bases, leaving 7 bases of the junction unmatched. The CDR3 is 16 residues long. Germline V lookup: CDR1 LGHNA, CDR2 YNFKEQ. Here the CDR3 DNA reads TGTGCCAGCAGCCAGGAACGGACAGGGGCGGGAAACACCATATATTTT. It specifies CASSQERTGAGNTIYF.

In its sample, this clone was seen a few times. CDR3 region: CASSTGQISNQPQHF. The CDR3 DNA is TGTGCCAGCAGCACCGGACAAATTAGCAATCAGCCCCAGCATTTT. The J gene is TRBJ1-5, the V gene TRBV5-8; the D gene is possibly TRBD1 (5 bases). CDR1 is SGHTS and CDR2 is YDEGEE in the germline V gene. V was clipped by 4 bases and J by 0 bases, with 11 bases between them. CDR3 length: 15 amino acids.

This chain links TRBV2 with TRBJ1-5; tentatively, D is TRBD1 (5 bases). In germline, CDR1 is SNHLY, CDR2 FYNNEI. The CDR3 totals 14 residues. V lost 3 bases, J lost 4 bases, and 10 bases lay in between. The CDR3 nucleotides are TGTGCCAGCAGTGACGGGGGGGGAAATCAGCCCCAGCATTTT. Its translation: CASSDGGGNQPQHF.

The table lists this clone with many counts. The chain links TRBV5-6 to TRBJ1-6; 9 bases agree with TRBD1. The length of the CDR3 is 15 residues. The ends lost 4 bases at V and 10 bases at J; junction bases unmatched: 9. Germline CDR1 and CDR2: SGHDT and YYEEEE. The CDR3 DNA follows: TGTGCCAGCAGCCCCGGGGACAGGGAGCGATCACCCCTCCACTTT. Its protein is CASSPGDRERSPLHF.

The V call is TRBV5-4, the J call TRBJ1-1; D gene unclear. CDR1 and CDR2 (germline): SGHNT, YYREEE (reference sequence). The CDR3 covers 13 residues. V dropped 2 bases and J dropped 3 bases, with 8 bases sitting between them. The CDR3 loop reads CASSFRVDTEAFF. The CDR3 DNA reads TGTGCCAGCAGCTTCCGGGTAGACACTGAAGCTTTCTTT.

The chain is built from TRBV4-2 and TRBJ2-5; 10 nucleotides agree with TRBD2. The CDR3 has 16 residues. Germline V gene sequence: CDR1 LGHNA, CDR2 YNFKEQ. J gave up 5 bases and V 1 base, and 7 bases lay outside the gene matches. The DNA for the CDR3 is TGTGCCAGCAGCCAAGGGGTGGGTAGCGGGGGGGAGACCCAGTACTTC. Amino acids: CASSQGVGSGGETQYF.

The chain's CDR3 is CASSLGYRDNQPQHF. The CDR3, as DNA: TGTGCCAGCAGCTTGGGATACAGGGACAATCAGCCCCAGCATTTT. The rearrangement joins TRBV5-6 to TRBJ1-5; TRBD1 might be the D (6 bases). Germline V gene data show CDR1 as SGHDT and CDR2 as YYEEEE. The V end was cut by 0 bases, the J end by 3 bases, with 10 bases between. The CDR3 is 15 amino acids.

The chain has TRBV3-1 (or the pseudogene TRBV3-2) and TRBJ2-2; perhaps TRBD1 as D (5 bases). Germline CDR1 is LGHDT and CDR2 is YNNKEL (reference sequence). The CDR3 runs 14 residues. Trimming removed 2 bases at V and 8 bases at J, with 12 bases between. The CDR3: CASSQRGLEGELFF. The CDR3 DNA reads TGTGCCAGCAGCCAAAGGGGTTTGGAAGGGGAGCTGTTTTTT.

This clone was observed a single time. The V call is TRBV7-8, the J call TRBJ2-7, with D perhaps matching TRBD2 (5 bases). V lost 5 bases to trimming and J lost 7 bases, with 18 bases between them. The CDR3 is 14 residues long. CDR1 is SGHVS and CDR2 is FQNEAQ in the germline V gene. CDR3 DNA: TGTGCCAGCAGCGCCCTTGGCGGGCCGGGGGAGCAGTACTTC. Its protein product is CASSALGGPGEQYF.

CDR3 protein: CASSLGRATGELFF. The CDR3 DNA reads as TGTGCCAGCAGTTTGGGCAGGGCTACCGGGGAGCTGTTTTTT. This rearrangement joins TRBV28 to TRBJ2-2, with D perhaps matching TRBD1 (5 bases). The CDR3 totals 14 residues. Germline assignment: CDR1 MDHEN and CDR2 SYDVKM. Trimming stripped 3 bases from V and 5 bases from J, with 10 bases between.

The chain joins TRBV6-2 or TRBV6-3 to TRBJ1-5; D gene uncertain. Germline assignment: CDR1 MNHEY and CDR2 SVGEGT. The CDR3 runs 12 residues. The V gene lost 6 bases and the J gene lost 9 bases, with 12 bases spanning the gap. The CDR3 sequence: CASSPGVRPQHF. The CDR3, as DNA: TGTGCCAGCAGCCCTGGAGTCCGGCCCCAGCATTTT.